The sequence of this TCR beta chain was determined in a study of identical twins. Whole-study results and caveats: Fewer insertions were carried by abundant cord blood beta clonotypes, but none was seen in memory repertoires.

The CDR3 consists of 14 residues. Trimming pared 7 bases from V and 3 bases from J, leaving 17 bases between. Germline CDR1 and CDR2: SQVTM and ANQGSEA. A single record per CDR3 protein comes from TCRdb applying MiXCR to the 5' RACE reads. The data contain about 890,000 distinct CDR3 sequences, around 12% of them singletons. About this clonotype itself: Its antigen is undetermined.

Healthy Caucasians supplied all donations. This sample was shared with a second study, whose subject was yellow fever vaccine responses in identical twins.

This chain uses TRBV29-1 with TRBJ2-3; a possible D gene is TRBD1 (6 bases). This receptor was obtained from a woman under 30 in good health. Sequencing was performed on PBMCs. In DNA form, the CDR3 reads TGCAGCGCAAAAGGACAGTTGCTGACAGATACGCAGTATTTT. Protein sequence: CSAKGQLLTDTQYF.